This T cell receptor beta chain was recorded in a study of control samples from healthy donors and cancer patients. Profiled with immunoSEQ multiplex PCR; TCRdb holds only in-frame clones, not every one. The sample includes 150,000 or so clones, 94% seen only once; the top ten take around 6.2%. Germline V gene data show CDR1 as MGHRA and CDR2 as YSYEKL. V was cut by 0 bases and J by 1 base, with 12 bases left in between. The CDR3 totals 16 residues. This chain joins TRBV4-1 and TRBJ1-1; D is undetermined. The TCR originated in a man aged 40-50 years in good health. The sequenced sample was blood. CDR3 sequence: CASSQEGEGPNTEAFF. The CDR3 coding sequence is TGCGCCAGCAGCCAAGAAGGTGAAGGGCCGAACACTGAAGCTTTCTTT.